This T cell receptor (beta chain) was sequenced during a study of blood T cell repertoires in COVID-19 (TCRdb year 2020). Context from the whole study: Samples covering the acute and convalescent phases of COVID-19 were provided by collaborators in the United States, Italy and Spain. The material from the prospective study consisted of cDNA or gDNA derived from T cells, B-cell-depleted T cells, or PBMCs. Subjects who had been exposed to COVID-19, were actively infected with it, or had recovered from it provided the deeply sampled blood TCRbeta repertoires that made up the dataset. The repertoires were released in a freely available public database meant as a resource for research on the immune response to SARS-CoV-2. The samples were drawn from the first 160 participants of the ongoing ImmuneRACE study and from some 1,300 subjects provided by 6 global collaborators. Sample metadata almost always included a de-identified subject ID, COVID-19 status, age in years and sex. Where available, HLA class I and class II types were obtained from metadata supplied by the sample provider rather than from assay-based typing. Broader findings and caveats from the paper: How much clinical and demographic metadata was included differed by source and by participant, and the metadata was provided uncurated.

This clone was counted a few times. There is no known antigen for this receptor. The record has no base qualities; no much larger clone is one base away. The immunoSEQ Assay, a bias-controlled multiplex PCR, was used to amplify TCRbeta CDR3 regions from genomic DNA. Concerning the study's data processing: The number of nucleated cells in each sample was estimated from the amplification of reference gene primers within the assay. To quantify the absolute abundance of each unique TCRbeta CDR3 rearrangement, sequence reads were collapsed and filtered. For each sample, productive Simpson clonality was calculated by taking the square root of Simpson's diversity index across productive rearrangements. TCRdb took over this immuneACCESS table, retaining in-frame rearrangements with V and J assigned. Such tables are incomplete; in checked studies, under half of the missing clones stem from an unresolved V gene, and the remainder is unexplained. V and J calls and clone size are given by that table; D and trimming were obtained from the DNA. The sample table lists roughly 290,000 clones, around 86% of them with a count of one. Around 1.7% of the sample is held by the ten biggest clonotypes.

The CDR3 contains 14 residues, cysteine and phenylalanine counted. CDR3 DNA is the only sequence kept; it has 42 bases, read in frame from the first base. Per the germline V gene (reference sequence), LNHDA is the CDR1 and SQIVND is the CDR2. V is shortened by 9 bases, J by 5 bases, and the region joining them spans 17 bases. Enrolling through a virtual design, the prospective study's participants ranged in age from about 18 to 89 years and lived across 24 United States geographic areas. Cohort assignment in the prospective study relied on participant-reported clinical history from a screening survey and a study questionnaire. ImmuneRACE Cohort 3 recovered participants were defined by two consecutive negative NP/OP PCR tests, healthcare professional clearance, or symptom resolution. In the prospective study, whole blood, serum and a nasopharyngeal or oropharyngeal swab were collected from each participant by mobile phlebotomists. Participants in the prospective study had the option to provide additional blood draws and questionnaires over an approximately 2-month period. Prospective study blood samples were shipped either frozen or at room temperature before DNA extraction.

The source material was PBMCs or T cells enriched from blood (not recorded which). The source of this sequence is a woman between 40 and 50 years old who had recovered from COVID-19. This sequence uses TRBV19 and TRBJ2-1, with a weak D call of TRBD1 (6 bases match). The DNA reads as follows: TGTGCCAGCTCGATCACAGGGATCAACAATGAGCAGTTCTTC. Its translation is CASSITGINNEQFF.